This entry lists 5 T cell receptor beta chains sequenced from one sample in a study of shared clonotypes between healthy human individuals. Produced via immunoSEQ multiplex PCR; TCRdb's table is partial and in-frame only. The table has over 2 million clones, around 90% seen once. The sequenced sample was naive CD4+ T cells from PBMCs. The subset is: CD45RA+ positively selected. The receptors originated from a man between 18 and 35 years old in good health. Some clones in this sample may be carry-over from other donors' samples.

The rearrangement joins TRBV6-6 to TRBJ2-7, with 8 bases lining up with TRBD2. V was clipped by 4 bases and J by 1 base; unmatched bases: 9. The germline CDR1 and CDR2 sequences are MNHNY and SVGAGI (reference sequence). The CDR3 is made up of 16 amino acids. The CDR3 region has the DNA TGTGCCAGCAGTTTACCTGTTGGCGGGGGGTCCTACGAGCAGTACTTC. It specifies CASSLPVGGGSYEQYF.

This clone came up once. Written as DNA, the CDR3 is TGTGCCAGCAGCTCCTCATGGGAGGGGGCGAGTCGCGAGCAGTACTTC. Its protein product is CASSSSWEGASREQYF. The chain recombines TRBV9 with TRBJ2-7; the D call may be TRBD1 or TRBD2 (7 bases each). Germline-derived CDR1 and CDR2 are SGDLS and YYNGEE. The CDR3 totals 16 residues. V gave up 4 bases and J gave up 6 bases, with 23 bases separating them.

This chain joins TRBV30 and TRBJ1-2; D is undetermined. Germline CDR1 is GTSNPN and CDR2 is SVGIG (reference sequence). Trimming removed 4 bases at V and 1 base at J, with 7 bases between. This CDR3 contains 12 residues. CDR3 in amino acids: CAWKGSNYGYTF. For the CDR3, the DNA is TGTGCCTGGAAAGGCAGTAACTATGGCTACACCTTC.

Comments on this clone: One end of the junction is discordant with germline, which a read error may explain. The CDR3: CAISGAGASRSYEQYF. DNA of the CDR3: TGTGCCATCAGTGGTGCCGGAGCGTCGAGGTCCTACGAGCAGTACTTC. This chain uses TRBV6-1 with TRBJ2-7; D gene unclear. The CDR3 consists of 16 residues. Germline CDR1 MNHNS, CDR2 SASEGT.

This chain joins TRBV5-1 and TRBJ2-1; 7 bases agree with TRBD2. V gave up 4 bases and J gave up 15 bases; unmatched junction bases: 16. CDR1 is SGHRS, CDR2 YFSETQ, per germline. The CDR3 is 14 amino acids. The chain's CDR3 is CASSPKEGWGGAFF. The DNA for the CDR3 is TGCGCCAGCAGCCCGAAGGAGGGTTGGGGAGGGGCGTTCTTC.